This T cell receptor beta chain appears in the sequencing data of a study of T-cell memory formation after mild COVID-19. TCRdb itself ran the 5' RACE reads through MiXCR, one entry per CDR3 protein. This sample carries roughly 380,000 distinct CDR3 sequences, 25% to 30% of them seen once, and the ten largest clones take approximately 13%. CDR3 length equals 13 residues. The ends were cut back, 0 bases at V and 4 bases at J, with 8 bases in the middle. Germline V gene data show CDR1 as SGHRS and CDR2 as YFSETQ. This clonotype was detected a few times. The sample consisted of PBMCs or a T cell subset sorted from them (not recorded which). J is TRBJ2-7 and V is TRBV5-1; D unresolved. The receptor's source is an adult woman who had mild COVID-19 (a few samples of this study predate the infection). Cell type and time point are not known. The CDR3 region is CASSLATDYEQYF. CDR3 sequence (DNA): TGCGCCAGCAGCTTGGCCACCGATTACGAGCAGTACTTC.